The T cell receptor (beta chain) under discussion was sequenced for a study of T cell clonality in common variable immunodeficiency. The CDR3 spans 15 residues. With 5 bases clipped from V and 2 bases from J, the junction kept 6 bases outside the gene matches. The germline CDR1 and CDR2 sequences are PRHDT and FYEKMQ (reference sequence). Study-wide findings and caveats: Common variable immunodeficiency TCR beta sequences reportedly had fewer deletions and N-nucleotide insertions.

A remark on this clone: No antigen is known for it. Sequencing ends 3 residues short of the CDR3 end; the germline J gene provides the rest.

The assay was immunoSEQ multiplex PCR, and TCRdb's table has in-frame clones only and misses some. This sample comprises around 33,000 clones, none seen once only. This chain uses TRBV13 with TRBJ2-1; 7 nucleotides line up with TRBD1. The sample comprised peripheral blood mononuclear cells. The sequence came from a human donor with common variable immunodeficiency. The CDR3 sequence: CASSPGQDPYNEQFF. The CDR3 DNA, read in part, is TGTGCCAGCAGCCCTGGACAGGACCCCTACAATGAG.